A single sample gave rise to the 9 T cell receptor beta chains below, sequenced in a study of blood T cell repertoires in COVID-19. Produced via immunoSEQ multiplex PCR; TCRdb's table is partial and in-frame only. The profile shows tens of thousands of clones, about 82% of them singletons. The material sequenced was peripheral blood. The source of these receptors is a woman aged 80 or older with active or convalescent COVID-19.

The chain couples TRBV2 to TRBJ2-1; maybe TRBD2 (5 bases). Germline V gives CDR1 SNHLY, CDR2 FYNNEI. This CDR3 has 14 residues. Trimming took off 6 bases at V and 0 bases at J, with 9 bases between the two ends. The CDR3 loop reads CASRAESSYNEQFF. The CDR3, as DNA: TGTGCCAGCAGAGCGGAAAGCTCCTACAATGAGCAGTTCTTC.

The chain employs TRBV12-3 or TRBV12-4 and TRBJ1-1; 10 positions match TRBD1. V was pared by 5 bases and J by 11 bases, with 8 bases of the junction left unmatched. The length of the CDR3 is 13 residues. The CDR3 DNA reads TGTGCCAGCAGTGCCAGGGACAGGGGTCGGGCTTTCTTT. Protein: CASSARDRGRAFF.

This clone was detected once. The rearrangement links TRBV5-1 to TRBJ1-3; D remains unclear. CDR1 and CDR2 (germline): SGHRS, YFSETQ. The CDR3 has 15 residues. Trimming stripped 0 bases from V and 0 bases from J, with 7 bases between. The CDR3 reads CASSLDGSSGNTIYF. The CDR3, as DNA: TGCGCCAGCAGCTTGGACGGTAGCTCTGGAAACACCATATATTTT.

This chain connects TRBV6-5 to TRBJ2-3, with D uncertain. V lost 0 bases, J lost 8 bases, and 9 bases lay in between. This CDR3 has 13 residues. Germline V gives CDR1 MNHEY, CDR2 SVGAGI. CDR3 nucleotides: TGTGCCAGCAGTTACTCTCCGGCGGCTACGCAGTATTTT. Translating gives CASSYSPAATQYF.

With respect to this clone: This CDR3 is also generated by other DNA sequences in the sample. This chain uses TRBV30 with TRBJ2-1; D might be TRBD2 (5 bases). The germline V gene has CDR1 GTSNPN and CDR2 SVGIG (reference sequence). The CDR3 extends over 12 amino acids. Trimming pared 0 bases from V and 7 bases from J, leaving 7 bases between. Here the CDR3 reads CAWSVRGNEQFF. The CDR3 nucleotides read TGTGCCTGGAGTGTACGGGGAAATGAGCAGTTCTTC.

This clone was observed once. The chain combines TRBV27 with TRBJ1-5; 10 nucleotides line up with TRBD1. The length of the CDR3 is 16 residues. Trimming removed 5 bases from V and 5 bases from J; junction bases left unmatched: 9. Germline loops: CDR1 MNHEY, CDR2 SMNVEV (reference sequence). The CDR3 here is CASSPTGQGMHQPQHF. DNA of the CDR3: TGTGCCAGCAGTCCAACGGGACAGGGGATGCATCAGCCCCAGCATTTT.

This clone has more than one count but fewer than ten. The V and J genes are TRBV7-9 and TRBJ2-2; TRBD1 aligns across 10 bases. There are 15 residues in the CDR3. The germline V gene has CDR1 SEHNR and CDR2 FQNEAQ (reference sequence). The trim removed 5 bases at V and 7 bases at J, leaving 7 bases unmatched. CDR3 sequence (DNA): TGTGCCAGCAGCCGGGGGACAGGGGACAACGGGGAGCTGTTTTTT. Translating it yields CASSRGTGDNGELFF.

The V gene is TRBV6-2 or TRBV6-3, the J gene TRBJ1-6, with TRBD1 as a possible D gene (5 bases). Germline-derived CDR1 and CDR2 are MNHEY and SVGEGT. The ends were cut back, 2 bases at V and 7 bases at J, with 12 bases in the middle. The CDR3 totals 15 residues. The CDR3 loop reads CASSYIVAGNSPLHF. The CDR3 DNA reads as TGTGCCAGCAGTTACATCGTAGCAGGGAATTCACCCCTCCACTTT.

CDR3 in amino acids: CASSQQGNPQHF. Written as DNA, the CDR3 is TGTGCCAGCAGCCAACAGGGAAACCCCCAGCATTTT. The chain combines TRBV3-1 (or the pseudogene TRBV3-2) with TRBJ1-5; TRBD1 is a possible D gene (5 bases). The length of the CDR3 is 12 residues. The V and J ends lost 2 bases and 10 bases respectively, with 9 bases between them. Germline V gene lookup returns CDR1 LGHDT and CDR2 YNNKEL (reference sequence).